The source of this T cell receptor (beta chain) is a study of T cells after yellow fever vaccination. TCRdb re-called the 5' RACE reads through MiXCR, storing one row per CDR3 protein. The data contain some 340,000 distinct CDR3 sequences, approximately 4% of them singletons. There are many counts of this clonotype. Germline CDR1 reads SSHAT; CDR2 reads FNYEAQ (reference sequence). CDR3 length: 22 amino acids. With V trimmed by 6 bases and J by 1 base, 24 bases remained unmatched. This receptor was taken from a man aged 18 to 30 who received the YFV17D yellow fever vaccine. V usage is TRBV7-7 and J usage is TRBJ2-3; TRBD2 aligns across 11 bases. The input for sequencing was PBMCs, taken 5 days after the yellow fever booster vaccination. The CDR3 nucleotides are TGTGCCAGCAGACAGGGATTCCAACTAGCGGGGGACCCCTGGCGCGGCACAGATACGCAGTATTTT. Its translation: CASRQGFQLAGDPWRGTDTQYF.